This T cell receptor (beta chain) was obtained from a study of vaccination effects on CD4 cells after COVID-19. Whole-study context: Within the ViraFEST assay, antigen-specific CD4+ T cells underwent expansion with viral peptide pools prior to sequencing.

Following 10 days of culture, CD4+ T cells were isolated. The person was diagnosed with PCR-confirmed SARS-CoV-2 infection between March and December 2020. Each participant was administered two doses of either the BNT162b2 or the mRNA-1273 vaccine. Some clones are missing from TCRdb's copy, which holds only in-frame ones; the method was immunoSEQ multiplex PCR. The table records tens of thousands of clones, about 80% of them present only once. This clone was picked up one time. The target antigen is unknown. The germline CDR1 and CDR2 sequences are SEHNR and FQNEAQ (reference sequence). This CDR3 spans 13 amino acids. With 5 bases clipped from V and 6 bases from J, the junction kept 7 bases outside the gene matches.

The receptor was derived from a human donor who had a prior SARS-CoV-2 infection. Sequencing was performed on CD4+ T cells from PBMCs cultured without peptide, taken after COVID-19 vaccination. The rearrangement joins TRBV7-9 to TRBJ2-7, with TRBD2 matching 7 bases. The CDR3 protein is CASSLGTTFEQYF. In DNA, the CDR3 is TGTGCCAGCAGCCTCGGGACTACCTTCGAGCAGTACTTC.